The clone carrying this T cell receptor (beta chain) has ten or more counts. Its antigen is undetermined. These data are taken from a study of breast tumors, draining lymph nodes, adjacent tissues. Study results and caveats: Luminal-like breast cancer showed significantly greater tumor-nontumor repertoire similarity than basal-like breast cancer did.

TCRdb recomputed calls from the multiplex PCR reads with MiXCR, one row per CDR3 protein. Of about 230,000 distinct CDR3 sequences in the sample, about 34% were seen once. Breast cancer patients provided tissue from their axillary draining lymph nodes. V gave up 5 bases and J gave up 2 bases; unmatched junction bases: 5. The CDR3 length is 14 residues. Germline assignment: CDR1 MNHEY and CDR2 SVGAGI. This chain joins TRBV6-5 and TRBJ2-7, with TRBD2 matching over 8 bases. Specimen: axillary lymph node tissue. This clonotype originated in a female donor with breast cancer. Some clones in this sample may be carry-over from other donors' samples. CDR3 nucleotides: TGTGCCAGCAGTCGCCGGGGGGGGGCCTACGAGCAGTACTTC. Amino acid sequence: CASSRRGGAYEQYF.